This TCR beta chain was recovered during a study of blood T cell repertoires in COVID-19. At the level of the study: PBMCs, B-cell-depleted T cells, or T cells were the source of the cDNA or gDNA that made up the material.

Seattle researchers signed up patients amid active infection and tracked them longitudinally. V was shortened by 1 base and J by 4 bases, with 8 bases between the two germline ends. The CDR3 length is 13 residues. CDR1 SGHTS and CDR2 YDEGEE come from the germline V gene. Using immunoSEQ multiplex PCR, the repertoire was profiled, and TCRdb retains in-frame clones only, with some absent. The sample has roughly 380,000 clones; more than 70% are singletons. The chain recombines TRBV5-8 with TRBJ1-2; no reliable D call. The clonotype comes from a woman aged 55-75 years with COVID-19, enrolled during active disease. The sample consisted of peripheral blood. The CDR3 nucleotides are TGTGCCAGCAGCTTGATGGTCAGCTATGGCTACACCTTC. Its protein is CASSLMVSYGYTF.